This TCR beta chain was retrieved from a study of shared clonotypes between healthy human individuals. Study observations and caveats: Clonotypes shared by all four sorted-subset donors had higher generation probabilities than non-shared clonotypes.

The study drew all its donors from Caucasian adults living in Nashville, Tennessee. It was into CD45RA+ naive and CD45RA-negative memory subsets that the CD4+ cells were split. Remarks on this clone: Antigen unknown.

Libraries were prepared by immunoSEQ multiplex PCR; TCRdb keeps only in-frame clonotypes and omits some of them. The profile shows under 2.5 million clones, approximately 90% of them singletons. Trimming took 1 base from V and 4 from J, leaving 14 bases between them. Germline CDR1 and CDR2: LGHNA and YSLEER. The CDR3 covers 15 residues. The TCR comes from a man aged 18 to 35 in good health. Some clones in this sample may be carry-over from other donors' samples. Specimen: naive CD4+ T cells from PBMCs. Subset reported: CD45RA+ positively selected. The chain has TRBV4-3 and TRBJ2-7; D perhaps matches TRBD2 (6 bases). CDR3 nucleotides: TGCGCCAGCAGCCAAGTATACGGGAGCGGGTACGAGCAGTACTTC. Amino acids: CASSQVYGSGYEQYF.